Below, one T cell receptor beta chain is given with its context. This entry is derived from a study of blood T cell repertoires in COVID-19. The wider study: Material from acute and convalescent COVID-19 was sourced from the United States, Italy and Spain. The cDNA or gDNA used as material had been derived from T cells, B-cell-depleted T cells, or PBMCs.

This CDR3 is 12 amino acids long. Deletions cut 4 bases from V and 3 bases from J, with 4 bases between. Per the germline V gene, CDR1 is LGHDT and CDR2 is YNNKEL (reference sequence). Recovered participants had two consecutive negative NP/OP PCR tests, healthcare professional clearance, or symptom resolution. Only in-frame clones appear in the TCRdb table, and some are missing; sequencing was by immunoSEQ multiplex PCR. The sample carries roughly 360,000 clones, 70% to 90% recorded once. The chain couples TRBV3-1 (or the pseudogene TRBV3-2) to TRBJ1-3; no clear D. The TCR was taken from a man in his thirties or forties who had recovered from COVID-19. Sample: PBMCs or T cells enriched from blood (not recorded which). The CDR3 sequence: CASSLFGNTIYF. The CDR3 DNA reads as TGTGCCAGCAGCCTCTTTGGAAACACCATATATTTT.